This T cell receptor (beta chain) was sequenced in a study of response to subunit inactivated influenza vaccine (dated by TCRdb to the late 2010s). Turning to the overall study: Deep quantitative T cell receptor repertoire profiling was used in the study to track responses to a trivalent subunit inactivated influenza vaccine. General conclusions and limits of the study: According to the authors, only a limited number of new T cells may be recruited by each seasonal influenza vaccination.

To prepare the library, RT-PCR was applied. Sequencer: Illumina HiSeq 2500. Clones were called with MiXCR by TCRdb after fastp trimmed the public reads at Q25, and only in-frame beta chains were retained. Rows with one shared CDR3 protein collapse into an entry with the most common genes and DNA. Within this sample are about 240,000 distinct CDR3 sequences, with over 9% of them counted one time only. The ten largest account for 7.8% of the sample. The sample holds a few counts of this clonotype. What this receptor recognizes is not known. Within one base of it there is no much larger clone, and no base qualities were kept. As encoded in the germline V gene (reference sequence), CDR1 is DFQATT while CDR2 is SNEGSKA. The CDR3 starts with the cysteine, ends with the phenylalanine, and has 11 residues. Kept here is only the CDR3 DNA, which spans 33 bases and is read in frame from base 1. The germline ends are 4 bases apart after V is trimmed by 1 base and J by 4 bases.

This chain is built from TRBV20-1 and TRBJ2-5, with the identity of the D gene unclear. The TCR originated in a man aged 45-65 years who received an inactivated influenza vaccine. Donor details come from another sample of the same person, matched by shared clones. The sequencing here drew on non-naive T cells sorted from PBMCs, taken 14 to 15 days before vaccination. Reading the label with the study, this specimen's cell subset or site is: memory T cell fraction. CDR3 region: CSARVRETQYF. The bases read TGCAGTGCTAGAGTAAGAGAGACCCAGTACTTC.